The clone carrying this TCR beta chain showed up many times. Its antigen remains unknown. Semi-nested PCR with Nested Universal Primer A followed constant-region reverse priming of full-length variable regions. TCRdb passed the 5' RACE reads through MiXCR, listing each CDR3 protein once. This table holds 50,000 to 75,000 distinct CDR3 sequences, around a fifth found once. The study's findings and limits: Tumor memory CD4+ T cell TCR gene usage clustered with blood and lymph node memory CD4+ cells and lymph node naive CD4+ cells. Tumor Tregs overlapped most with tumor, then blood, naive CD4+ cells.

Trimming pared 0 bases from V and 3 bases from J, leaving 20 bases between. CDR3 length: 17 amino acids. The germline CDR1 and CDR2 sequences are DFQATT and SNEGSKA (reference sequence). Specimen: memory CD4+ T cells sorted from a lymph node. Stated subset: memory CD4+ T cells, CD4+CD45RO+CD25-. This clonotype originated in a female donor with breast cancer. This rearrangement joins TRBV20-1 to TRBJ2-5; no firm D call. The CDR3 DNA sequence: TGCAGTGCTAGAGATCGAGCAGCCGCAGCCTCTAAAGAGACCCAGTACTTC. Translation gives CSARDRAAAASKETQYF.